The source of this T cell receptor (beta chain) is a study of T cells in Graves' hyperthyroidism and ophthalmopathy. This clonotype came up many times. Using RNA transcripts as the source, TCR beta CDR3 regions were amplified. HTBI primers were employed in a first-round RT-PCR of the TCR CDR3. TCRdb re-called the multiplex PCR reads through MiXCR, storing one row per CDR3 protein. The sample carries around 400,000 distinct CDR3 sequences, around a sixth recorded once. The CDR3 is 16 amino acids. With 1 base clipped from V and 4 bases from J, the junction kept 9 bases outside the gene matches. Germline-derived CDR1 and CDR2 are SQVTM and ANQGSEA.

This chain links TRBV29-1 with TRBJ2-5, with 10 bases fitting TRBD2. This TCR derives from a woman aged 18-29 years with Graves' hyperthyroidism that later progressed to Graves' ophthalmopathy. What was sequenced was blood. The CDR3 DNA follows: TGCAGCGTTGAAGGGCTAGCGGGAGAGGAAGGAGAGACCCAGTACTTC. Amino acids: CSVEGLAGEEGETQYF.